These 24 T cell receptor beta chains came from one sample sequenced in a study of siplizumab effects on memory and regulatory T cells. This table comes from immunoSEQ multiplex PCR, and its TCRdb copy is limited to in-frame clones, with some not included. Among about 100,000 clones listed, about 90% were seen once. The sample comprised CD4+ T cells sorted from blood. These receptors all come from a human donor in good health.

The rearrangement joins TRBV10-3 to TRBJ2-7; 8 nucleotides match TRBD2. The CDR3 loop spans 15 amino acids. The V gene end was trimmed by 0 bases and the J gene end by 5 bases; junction bases not matched to a gene: 6. CDR1 ENHRY and CDR2 SYGVKD come from the germline V gene. In nucleotides, the CDR3 is TGTGCCATCAGTGAGTCTGTCGGGGGGGCCCACGAGCAGTACTTC. It specifies CAISESVGGAHEQYF.

The V and J genes are TRBV6-1 and TRBJ1-1; the match to TRBD1 covers 11 bases. This CDR3 is 14 amino acids long. With V trimmed by 11 bases and J by 2 bases, 7 bases remained unmatched. The V gene's germline CDR1 is MNHNS and CDR2 SASEGT. CDR3 loop: CARWGTGGNTEAFF. Written as DNA, the CDR3 is TGTGCCCGTTGGGGGACAGGGGGTAACACTGAAGCTTTCTTT.

The V gene is TRBV9, the J gene TRBJ1-2; maybe TRBD1 (5 bases). The V gene's germline CDR1 is SGDLS and CDR2 YYNGEE. The CDR3 sequence is 13 residues long. Trimming cost V 4 bases and J 11 bases, with 18 bases left between them. This CDR3 is CASSPPSRRGYTF. The CDR3 nucleotides are TGTGCCAGCAGCCCCCCGTCTCGGAGGGGATACACCTTC.

The V call is TRBV18, the J call TRBJ1-1; weak D call: TRBD1 (5 bases). The CDR3 runs 14 residues. Per the germline V gene, CDR1 is KGHSH and CDR2 is LQKENI. The V gene lost 3 bases and the J gene lost 8 bases, with 16 bases spanning the gap. Here the CDR3 reads CASSPQGNVGEAFF. DNA for the CDR3: TGTGCCAGCTCACCGCAGGGTAACGTCGGGGAAGCTTTCTTT.

This clone occurred a few times. J is TRBJ1-6 and V is TRBV29-1; TRBD1 matches at 8 bases. Per the germline V gene, CDR1 is SQVTM and CDR2 is ANQGSEA. There are 14 residues in the CDR3. The V and J ends lost 4 bases and 7 bases, in that order; junction bases with no gene match: 6. CDR3 bases: TGCAGCGTTGCGACAGGGGCCCGGAATTCACCCCTCCACTTT. Its protein is CSVATGARNSPLHF.

V and J are TRBV27 and TRBJ2-2; D call uncertain. CDR3 length: 14 residues. Germline CDR1 MNHEY, CDR2 SMNVEV (reference sequence). Trimming shortened V by 6 bases and J by 4 bases, and 12 bases separated the two germline ends. The CDR3 region is CASSYSRTTGELFF. CDR3 DNA sequence: TGTGCCAGCAGCTATTCGAGAACCACCGGGGAGCTGTTTTTT.

This clone was recorded only once. The rearrangement links TRBV4-1 to TRBJ1-4; no firm D call. Germline CDR1 reads MGHRA; CDR2 reads YSYEKL. V gave up 0 bases and J gave up 4 bases, with 12 bases separating them. The CDR3 has 16 residues. CDR3 in amino acids: CASSQEATSGNEKLFF. For the CDR3, the DNA is TGCGCCAGCAGCCAAGAAGCGACGTCAGGTAATGAAAAACTGTTTTTT.

This clone came up a few times. This rearrangement joins TRBV7-9 to TRBJ1-2, with D possibly being TRBD1 (5 bases). The CDR3 is 12 residues long. Trimming stripped 8 bases from V and 4 bases from J, with 11 bases between. Germline V CDR1 and CDR2: SEHNR, FQNEAQ (reference sequence). The CDR3 loop is CASSGQGYGYTF. The CDR3 nucleotides are TGTGCCAGCTCGGGGCAGGGCTATGGCTACACCTTC.

In nucleotides, the CDR3 is TGTGCCAGCAGCTCTAACAATGAGCAGTTCTTC. It translates to CASSSNNEQFF. V is TRBV7-9 and J is TRBJ2-1; no reliable D call. CDR3 length: 11 residues. V lost 4 bases to trimming and J lost 5 bases, with 3 bases between them. Germline loops: CDR1 SEHNR, CDR2 FQNEAQ (reference sequence).

The chain couples TRBV6-6 to TRBJ1-2; tentative D call: TRBD1 (6 bases). Trimming shortened V by 5 bases and J by 5 bases, and 15 bases separated the two germline ends. Germline V gene sequence: CDR1 MNHNY, CDR2 SVGAGI (reference sequence). CDR3 size: 14 residues. The CDR3 is CASSQIHRAYGYTF. The CDR3 DNA sequence: TGTGCCAGCAGTCAGATTCACAGGGCTTATGGCTACACCTTC.

The V and J genes are TRBV11-2 and TRBJ2-7; weak D call: TRBD1 (6 bases). This CDR3 has 15 residues. Germline V gene sequence: CDR1 SGHAT, CDR2 FQNNGV. The ends were cut back, 2 bases at V and 0 bases at J, with 11 bases in the middle. CDR3 in amino acids: CASSLRQGPSYEQYF. CDR3 bases: TGTGCCAGCAGCTTACGCCAGGGGCCCTCCTACGAGCAGTACTTC.

This sequence joins TRBV5-4 and TRBJ2-3; TRBD2 aligns across 15 bases. Per the germline V gene, CDR1 is SGHNT and CDR2 is YYREEE (reference sequence). This CDR3 is 18 amino acids long. The junction had 9 bases not matched to a gene; V was cut back by 5 bases and J by 2 bases. CDR3 residues: CASSRGTSGGPITDTQYF. Written as DNA, the CDR3 is TGTGCCAGCAGTAGAGGGACTAGCGGGGGGCCTATCACAGATACGCAGTATTTT.

This clone has only one observation. The chain couples TRBV9 to TRBJ2-7; D may be TRBD1 (7 bases). From germline, CDR1 is SGDLS and CDR2 YYNGEE. The CDR3 covers 15 residues. V lost 4 bases to trimming and J lost 3 bases, with 17 bases between them. The CDR3 spells CASSLKGQGGYEQYF. CDR3 coding DNA: TGTGCCAGCAGCCTCAAGGGGCAGGGGGGCTACGAGCAGTACTTC.

The chain joins TRBV18 to TRBJ1-4, with 9 bases lining up with TRBD1. Trimming took 3 bases from V and 5 from J; bases not matched to a gene: 1. CDR3 size: 14 residues. CDR1 and CDR2 from the germline V gene are KGHSH and LQKENI. CDR3 residues: CASSPTGGNEKLFF. In DNA, the CDR3 is TGTGCCAGCTCACCGACAGGGGGGAATGAAAAACTGTTTTTT.

The chain uses TRBV27 and TRBJ2-5; TRBD1 aligns across 11 bases. The better agreement between TRBJ2-7 and the DNA end casts doubt on the J call. The CDR3 has 15 amino acids. CDR1 is MNHEY and CDR2 is SMNVEV in the germline V gene (reference sequence). The CDR3 DNA follows: TGTGCCAGCAGACCCCGGGACAGGGGGACCCACGAGCAGTACTTC. Protein: CASRPRDRGTHEQYF.

Details on this clone: The sample has other DNA sequences that encode this CDR3 too. The J gene is TRBJ1-6, the V gene TRBV19, with TRBD1 matching over 8 bases. There are 15 residues in the CDR3. Trimming at V came to 1 base and at J to 10 bases, leaving 6 bases not matched to a gene. Per the germline V gene, CDR1 is LNHDA and CDR2 is SQIVND (reference sequence). In nucleotides, the CDR3 is TGTGCCAGTAGTATAGGAGGACAGGGACTATCACCCCTCCACTTT. This codes for CASSIGGQGLSPLHF.

V gene TRBV5-1 combines with J gene TRBJ2-5; tentatively, D is TRBD1 or TRBD2 (5 bases each). Per germline, CDR1 SGHRS and CDR2 YFSETQ. V lost 4 bases to trimming and J lost 1 base, with 17 bases between them. CDR3 length: 16 amino acids. This CDR3 is CASSRGLARGQETQYF. In DNA form, the CDR3 reads TGCGCCAGCAGCAGAGGCCTAGCTAGGGGCCAAGAGACCCAGTACTTC.

This clone was picked up one time. This rearrangement joins TRBV7-2 to TRBJ1-3, with D unclear. The CDR3 extends over 15 amino acids. The germline V gene has CDR1 SGHTA and CDR2 FQGNSA. V lost 1 base, J lost 5 bases, and 12 bases lay in between. DNA of the CDR3: TGTGCCAGCAGCTTAGGGTTCGGACCTCGAAACACCATATATTTT. Protein sequence: CASSLGFGPRNTIYF.

V gene TRBV5-4 combines with J gene TRBJ2-3, with TRBD2 matching 10 bases. The germline V gene encodes CDR1 SGHNT and CDR2 YYREEE (reference sequence). V shed 2 bases, J shed 0 bases, and the junction held 3 bases outside the gene matches. This CDR3 is 16 amino acids long. The CDR3 DNA reads TGTGCCAGCAGCTTAGCGGGGGGGGCTAGCACAGATACGCAGTATTTT. Amino acid sequence: CASSLAGGASTDTQYF.

As for this clone: This sample includes further DNA sequences coding for the same CDR3. The chain joins TRBV5-1 to TRBJ1-5; D gene ambiguous. The CDR3 loop spans 15 amino acids. In germline, CDR1 is SGHRS, CDR2 YFSETQ. Trimming pared 0 bases from V and 2 bases from J, leaving 9 bases between. For the CDR3, the DNA is TGCGCCAGCAGCTTGGAAGGATCTGGCAATCAGCCCCAGCATTTT. Protein: CASSLEGSGNQPQHF.

This clone was recorded only once. The chain joins TRBV10-3 to TRBJ2-7, with 7 bases matching TRBD1. Germline CDR1 and CDR2: ENHRY and SYGVKD. J gave up 5 bases and V 0 bases, and 4 bases lay outside the gene matches. The CDR3 extends over 14 amino acids. In DNA form, the CDR3 reads TGTGCCATCAGTGAGTCGAACAGGGGACACGAGCAGTACTTC. Translating it yields CAISESNRGHEQYF.

In nucleotides, the CDR3 is TGTGCCAGCGCCGACCAGGGGTTATATCAGCCCCAGCATTTT. Its protein product is CASADQGLYQPQHF. This chain uses TRBV2 with TRBJ1-5; D perhaps matches TRBD1 (6 bases). The CDR3 covers 14 residues. With 8 bases removed from V and 5 bases from J, the gap between germline ends came to 16 bases. Germline loops: CDR1 SNHLY, CDR2 FYNNEI.

This sequence joins TRBV7-3 and TRBJ1-1; 9 bases map to TRBD1. V shed 3 bases and J 2 bases; nucleotides not matched to a gene: 1. The CDR3 is 14 residues long. Germline loops: CDR1 SGHTA, CDR2 FQGTGA. The CDR3 is CASSFTGGNTEAFF. The CDR3 DNA follows: TGTGCCAGCAGCTTTACAGGGGGCAACACTGAAGCTTTCTTT.

This chain joins TRBV19 and TRBJ1-2; 7 nucleotides line up with TRBD1. The trim removed 8 bases at V and 4 bases at J, leaving 4 bases unmatched. The CDR3 covers 12 residues. Germline V gives CDR1 LNHDA, CDR2 SQIVND (reference sequence). Here the CDR3 reads CASLGGTYGYTF. The CDR3 DNA is TGTGCCAGTTTAGGGGGCACCTATGGCTACACCTTC.